This T cell receptor (beta chain) was identified in a study of regulatory T cells in long-lasting Graves disease. There are 11 residues in the CDR3. Trimming shortened V by 4 bases and J by 5 bases, and 6 bases separated the two germline ends. The germline V gene has CDR1 DFQATT and CDR2 SNEGSKA (reference sequence). Construction of the TCR beta libraries employed iRepertoire HTBI primers in conjunction with Arm-PCR of CDR3 regions. TCRdb re-analysed the multiplex PCR reads in MiXCR, keeping a single row per CDR3 protein. The sample contains about 210,000 distinct CDR3 sequences, roughly a fifth of which appear only once. Time point meaning: newly diagnosed GD, antithyroid drugs for less than 3 months. Extracted PBMC RNA gave rise to the TCR library. On this clonotype itself: Its antigen remains unknown.

Study-wide points: The number of shared public clonotypes was higher in persistent patients (approximately 3,000) than new patients (966).

A further study also used this sample, focusing on T cells in Graves' hyperthyroidism and ophthalmopathy. This second study notes: Using 13 V-J features, a model discriminated ophthalmopathy from stable hyperthyroidism.

The rearrangement uses TRBV20-1 and TRBJ1-5; D ambiguous. The TCR originated in a woman younger than 45 with Graves disease. Source: peripheral blood mononuclear cells (PBMCs), taken at new diagnosis, from a patient treated with antithyroid drugs. This CDR3 is CSATPDQPQHF. CDR3 nucleotide sequence: TGCAGTGCTACCCCCGATCAGCCCCAGCATTTT.